These 5 T cell receptor beta chains were sequenced from one sample in a study of PD-L1 blockade in urothelial cancer. Sequencing was performed with immunoSEQ multiplex PCR; in TCRdb, only in-frame clones are kept and a portion is missing. The sample lists 100,000 or so clones, about 91% seen once, with just over 0.9% in the top ten. This sample comprised PBMCs, obtained around atezolizumab (anti-PD-L1) treatment. These receptors all come from a woman of 80 years or more with urothelial cancer.

The rearrangement links TRBV28 to TRBJ2-7; tentatively, D is TRBD2 (6 bases). Between the trimmed V and J ends, which lost 3 bases and 1 base, there was a span of 10 bases. This CDR3 region has 14 residues. The germline V gene has CDR1 MDHEN and CDR2 SYDVKM. CDR3: CASSLSGTSYEQYF. CDR3 nucleotide sequence: TGTGCCAGCAGTTTGTCCGGGACTTCCTACGAGCAGTACTTC.

To note about this clone: Other DNA sequences in the sample encode the same CDR3. The DNA of the CDR3 is TGTGCCAGCAGCTTAGACAGGGGCAATCAGCCCCAGCATTTT. Translation: CASSLDRGNQPQHF. The chain carries TRBV7-8 and TRBJ1-5; D perhaps matches TRBD1 (6 bases). Germline-derived CDR1 and CDR2 are SGHVS and FQNEAQ. The ends were cut back, 1 base at V and 2 bases at J, with 6 bases in the middle. The length of the CDR3 is 14 residues.

This clone was recorded a few times. The rearrangement joins TRBV21-1 to TRBJ1-1; the table's D call, TRBD1, has no DNA check behind it. TRBV21-1 is deemed a pseudogene. The CDR3 has 18 amino acids. CDR3 sequence: CASSTPWGRGWENTEAFF. DNA of the CDR3: TGTGCCAGCAGCACCCCATGGGGCAGGGGGTGGGAGAACACTGAAGCTTTCTTT.

V and J are TRBV10-3 and TRBJ2-1; tentative D call: TRBD2 (5 bases). Trimming stripped 0 bases from V and 5 bases from J, with 11 bases between. CDR3 length: 15 residues. CDR1 ENHRY and CDR2 SYGVKD come from the germline V gene. In DNA form, the CDR3 reads TGTGCCATCAGTGAGTCGGGCGGGCAAGACAATGAGCAGTTCTTC. It encodes CAISESGGQDNEQFF.

The J gene is TRBJ2-1, the V gene TRBV9, with 8 bases identical to TRBD1. The J segment lost 3 bases and the V segment lost 6 bases, leaving 20 bases of the junction unmatched. The CDR3 extends over 19 amino acids. Germline CDR1 and CDR2: SGDLS and YYNGEE. CDR3 sequence reads: CASTPYSGGFSPFYNEQFF. CDR3 in DNA: TGTGCCAGCACCCCCTATTCAGGGGGCTTCTCCCCCTTCTACAATGAGCAGTTCTTC.